The 32 T cell receptor beta chains in this list originate from one sample, sequenced in a study of T-cell reconstitution after alpha-beta-depleted transplantation in children. Unique molecular identifiers were incorporated into the prepared TCRbeta library. One entry per CDR3 protein, called by TCRdb with MiXCR from the PCR reads. The sample holds fewer than 1 million distinct CDR3 sequences; roughly 15% are singletons and the top ten take about 4.6%. This sample comprised PBMCs, mostly from graft donor cells, obtained 360 days after TCRalphabeta/CD19-depleted stem cell transplant. These TCRs come from a male patient aged 5 to 17 who had a stem cell transplant for acute lymphoblastic leukemia, so the T cells may come from the graft donor.

In this sample, this clonotype turned up a few times. The chain combines TRBV27 with TRBJ2-4, with TRBD1 identical over 7 bases. J was trimmed by 0 bases and V by 4 bases; bases with no gene match: 6. The germline V gene encodes CDR1 MNHEY and CDR2 SMNVEV (reference sequence). The CDR3 length is 16 residues. The CDR3 loop is CASSSLQGLAKNIQYF. Here the CDR3 DNA reads TGTGCCAGCAGTTCTCTACAGGGGTTAGCCAAAAACATTCAGTACTTC.

In its sample, this clonotype was seen many times. The chain carries TRBV5-1 and TRBJ2-5; tentatively, D is TRBD1 (6 bases). This CDR3 has 15 residues. Germline V lookup: CDR1 SGHRS, CDR2 YFSETQ. Trimming took off 4 bases at V and 3 bases at J, with 16 bases between the two ends. The CDR3 protein is CASSTYRVAEETQYF. In DNA, the CDR3 is TGCGCCAGCAGCACCTACAGGGTAGCCGAAGAGACCCAGTACTTC.

This clonotype appeared a few times. The chain recombines TRBV18 with TRBJ2-4; no definite D call. The germline V gene encodes CDR1 KGHSH and CDR2 LQKENI. V was trimmed by 6 bases and J by 6 bases, leaving 18 bases between them. The CDR3 is made up of 15 amino acids. In DNA form, the CDR3 reads TGTGCCAGCTCCCGAGGCGGAGTAGAGCTAAACATTCAGTACTTC. Its translation is CASSRGGVELNIQYF.

The chain combines TRBV5-5 with TRBJ2-2; D is perhaps TRBD1 or TRBD2 (5 bases each). V was cut by 6 bases and J by 5 bases, with 14 bases left in between. The CDR3 runs to 14 residues. The germline V gene encodes CDR1 SGHKS and CDR2 YYEKEE (reference sequence). The CDR3: CASTPGPQTGELFF. CDR3 coding DNA: TGTGCCAGCACCCCGGGACCGCAAACCGGGGAGCTGTTTTTT. Full variable domain (missing parts from reference TRBV5-5 and TRBJ2-2): DAGVTQSPTHLIKTRGQQVTLRCSPISGHKSVSWYQQVLGQGPQFIFQYYEKEERGRGNFPDRFSARQFPNYSSELNVNALLLGDSALYLCASTPGPQTGELFFGEGSRLTVL.

This clonotype was seen a few times. This chain links TRBV5-5 with TRBJ2-3; D unresolved. The CDR3 covers 14 residues. Germline V gene data show CDR1 as SGHKS and CDR2 as YYEKEE (reference sequence). Deletions cut 4 bases from V and 4 bases from J, with 13 bases between. CDR3 region: CASSLRPSPDTQYF. The CDR3 nucleotides are TGTGCCAGCAGCCTCAGACCGAGCCCAGATACGCAGTATTTT.

This chain links TRBV9 with TRBJ2-5; a weak D match, TRBD1 (5 bases). Trimming took off 0 bases at V and 2 bases at J, with 17 bases between the two ends. Germline values: CDR1 SGDLS, CDR2 YYNGEE. The CDR3 extends over 17 amino acids. The CDR3 reads CASSVGAMLGRQETQYF. As DNA, the CDR3 is TGTGCCAGCAGCGTAGGAGCGATGTTGGGGCGACAAGAGACCCAGTACTTC.

V and J are TRBV6-2 or TRBV6-3 and TRBJ2-2, with D perhaps given as TRBD1 or TRBD2 (6 bases each). The length of the CDR3 is 15 residues. From germline, CDR1 is MNHEY and CDR2 SVGEGT. Trimming removed 0 bases from V and 5 bases from J, with 10 bases in between. CDR3 amino acids: CASSYSGGRTGELFF. In DNA, the CDR3 is TGTGCCAGCAGTTACTCAGGGGGGAGGACCGGGGAGCTGTTTTTT.

Concerning this clonotype itself: A read error may explain this, as a much larger clone is one base away. Here the CDR3 omits its conserved ending phenylalanine or tryptophan, so a read error is the likely source. The chain uses TRBV9 and TRBJ2-3, with 9 positions matching TRBD2. The CDR3 is made up of 15 amino acids. The germline gives CDR1 SGDLS, CDR2 YYNGEE. V dropped 5 bases and J dropped 0; count of bases not matched to a gene: 4. DNA for the CDR3: TGTGCCAGCAGACCTAGCGGGACTAGCACAGATACGCAGTATTGT. It encodes CASRPSGTSTDTQYC.

This chain connects TRBV6-5 to TRBJ2-2; no reliable D call. V lost 9 bases and J lost 6, with 11 bases in between. The CDR3 is 12 residues long. Per the germline V gene, CDR1 is MNHEY and CDR2 is SVGAGI. The CDR3 nucleotides read TGTGCCAGTCAAAGGTCCGCCGGGGAGCTGTTTTTT. Its protein product is CASQRSAGELFF.

V is TRBV29-1 and J is TRBJ1-3; D is perhaps TRBD1 (6 bases). This CDR3 is built from 14 residues. Trimming stripped 5 bases from V and 0 bases from J, with 11 bases between. CDR1 is SQVTM, CDR2 ANQGSEA, per germline. CDR3 amino acids: CSVIQGHSGNTIYF. The CDR3 region has the DNA TGCAGCGTTATCCAGGGACACTCTGGAAACACCATATATTTT.

The chain carries TRBV9 and TRBJ2-3; TRBD1 agrees at 8 bases. Germline CDR1 is SGDLS and CDR2 is YYNGEE. V lost 6 bases to trimming and J lost 5 bases; unmatched junction nucleotides: 5. The CDR3 has 13 residues. The CDR3: CASTDTGGDTQYF. In DNA, the CDR3 is TGTGCCAGCACCGATACAGGGGGAGATACGCAGTATTTT.

This clonotype was found many times. The V gene is TRBV5-5, the J gene TRBJ2-2; D is unclear. Looked up from germline, CDR1 is SGHKS and CDR2 is YYEKEE (reference sequence). The CDR3 is made up of 15 amino acids. V shed 1 base and J shed 1 base, with 8 bases lying between them. For the CDR3, the DNA is TGTGCCAGCAGCTTGTTCGCCTTGAACACCGGGGAGCTGTTTTTT. Protein: CASSLFALNTGELFF.

This chain joins TRBV20-1 and TRBJ1-1, with D unclear. The length of the CDR3 is 11 residues. From germline, CDR1 is DFQATT and CDR2 SNEGSKA (reference sequence). The V end was cut by 3 bases, the J end by 6 bases, with 8 bases between. The CDR3 loop reads CSASAAAEAFF. The DNA for the CDR3 is TGCAGTGCTAGCGCCGCAGCTGAAGCTTTCTTT.

This clonotype has more than one count but fewer than ten. The rearrangement uses TRBV12-5 and TRBJ1-5; no reliable D call. The CDR3 length is 11 residues. The germline V gene encodes CDR1 LGHNT and CDR2 FRNRAP. V lost 11 bases to trimming and J lost 5 bases, with 10 bases between them. In DNA form, the CDR3 reads TGTGCTGGGTATCCCCATCAGCCCCAGCATTTT. This encodes CAGYPHQPQHF.

In this sample, this clonotype turned up a few times. V gene TRBV25-1 combines with J gene TRBJ2-7, with unresolved D. V was clipped by 11 bases and J by 0 bases, with 11 bases between them. Germline values: CDR1 MGHDK, CDR2 SYGVNS. The CDR3 contains 12 residues. CDR3 DNA: TGTGCCGTGAAGGGCAGCTCCTACGAGCAGTACTTC. Amino acid sequence: CAVKGSSYEQYF.

V and J are TRBV10-3 and TRBJ2-7; possibly TRBD2 for D (5 bases). Trimming cost V 0 bases and J 1 base, with 10 bases left between them. The CDR3 covers 15 residues. Germline CDR1 and CDR2: ENHRY and SYGVKD. For the CDR3, the DNA is TGTGCCATCAGTGAGTCAGCAGGCGGGTCCTACGAGCAGTACTTC. This encodes CAISESAGGSYEQYF.

V usage is TRBV7-9 and J usage is TRBJ2-5; D is ambiguous. Trimming removed 5 bases from V and 0 bases from J, with 13 bases in between. The CDR3 length is 15 residues. The germline V gene has CDR1 SEHNR and CDR2 FQNEAQ (reference sequence). The CDR3 is CASSTGPVYQETQYF. As DNA, the CDR3 is TGTGCCAGCAGCACCGGGCCAGTGTACCAAGAGACCCAGTACTTC.

The chain couples TRBV4-1 to TRBJ2-7, with a tentative D call TRBD2 (6 bases). CDR3 length: 14 amino acids. Per germline, CDR1 MGHRA and CDR2 YSYEKL. Trimming removed 2 bases at V and 3 bases at J, with 11 bases between. As DNA, the CDR3 is TGCGCCAGCAGCCAATTTAGCGGAGGCTACGAGCAGTACTTC. Translation: CASSQFSGGYEQYF.

This clonotype was recorded at least ten times. The V call is TRBV20-1, the J call TRBJ2-4, with 11 bases identical to TRBD2. CDR1 is DFQATT and CDR2 is SNEGSKA in the germline V gene (reference sequence). This CDR3 is 15 amino acids long. The trim removed 5 bases at V and 0 bases at J, leaving 3 bases unmatched. The CDR3 reads CSAGGLAVAKNIQYF. The CDR3 coding sequence is TGCAGTGCTGGGGGACTAGCGGTAGCCAAAAACATTCAGTACTTC.

The V gene is TRBV18, the J gene TRBJ1-1, with TRBD1 as a possible D gene (5 bases). The CDR3 is made up of 15 amino acids. Between the trimmed V and J ends, which lost 3 bases and 0 bases, there was a span of 11 bases. Germline lookup yields CDR1 KGHSH and CDR2 LQKENI. CDR3 residues: CASSPSGRMNTEAFF. The CDR3 DNA is TGTGCCAGCTCACCCTCGGGACGGATGAACACTGAAGCTTTCTTT.

The genes are TRBV11-2 and TRBJ2-2; 7 bases are shared with TRBD1. CDR1 and CDR2 from the germline V gene are SGHAT and FQNNGV. The ends lost 4 bases at V and 6 bases at J; junction bases unmatched: 14. The CDR3 is 17 amino acids. CDR3 sequence reads: CASSYGQAGLVSGELFF. CDR3 DNA sequence: TGTGCCAGCAGCTACGGACAGGCAGGTTTGGTATCCGGGGAGCTGTTTTTT.

This clonotype occurred a few times. V gene TRBV5-1 combines with J gene TRBJ1-4; no firm D call. V was trimmed by 1 base and J by 7 bases, leaving 11 bases between them. This CDR3 region has 14 residues. Germline CDR1 reads SGHRS; CDR2 reads YFSETQ. CDR3 DNA sequence: TGCGCCAGCAGCTTGTCTACCCTGGGTGAAAAACTGTTTTTT. Its protein is CASSLSTLGEKLFF.

CDR3 sequence reads: CSASDRGEQPQHF. CDR3 bases: TGCAGTGCTAGCGACAGGGGGGAACAGCCCCAGCATTTT. V gene TRBV20-1 combines with J gene TRBJ1-5; TRBD1 aligns across 9 bases. Germline values: CDR1 DFQATT, CDR2 SNEGSKA (reference sequence). After removal of 3 bases from V and 7 bases from J, the junction contained 4 bases not matched to a gene. The CDR3 extends over 13 amino acids.

This chain joins TRBV20-1 and TRBJ2-4; weak D call: TRBD2 (6 bases). The CDR3 length is 13 residues. Germline V gene sequence: CDR1 DFQATT, CDR2 SNEGSKA (reference sequence). The V gene lost 3 bases and the J gene lost 2 bases, with 8 bases spanning the gap. CDR3 nucleotides: TGCAGTGCTAGCGGGAGCACCAAAAACATTCAGTACTTC. It translates to CSASGSTKNIQYF.

This clonotype has ten or more counts. V is TRBV12-3 or TRBV12-4 and J is TRBJ2-5; TRBD2 matches 7 bases. Trimming took 3 bases from V and 5 from J; bases not matched to a gene: 12. The CDR3 extends over 16 amino acids. DNA of the CDR3: TGTGCCAGCAGTTTCTGGGGGAGGGCCGGTCGGGAGACCCAGTACTTC. It encodes CASSFWGRAGRETQYF.

The chain combines TRBV20-1 with TRBJ2-7; the D is unclear. Germline V gene data show CDR1 as DFQATT and CDR2 as SNEGSKA (reference sequence). The CDR3 extends over 14 amino acids. Trimming pared 7 bases from V and 1 base from J, leaving 17 bases between. Written as DNA, the CDR3 is TGCAGTGGAATCGGCGGTGGAATATCCTACGAGCAGTACTTC. It specifies CSGIGGGISYEQYF.

This clonotype has a handful of counts. The gene calls are TRBV5-1 and TRBJ2-3; 9 bases match TRBD2. The trim removed 3 bases at V and 2 bases at J, leaving 4 bases unmatched. Germline CDR1 is SGHRS and CDR2 is YFSETQ. This CDR3 is built from 15 residues. CDR3 DNA: TGCGCCAGCAGCTCGGGACTAGCCCTCACAGATACGCAGTATTTT. Translated: CASSSGLALTDTQYF.

This clonotype was observed a few times. CDR3 region: CAISPGTQNEQYF. The CDR3 DNA reads TGTGCCATCAGCCCCGGGACTCAGAACGAGCAGTACTTC. V usage is TRBV10-3 and J usage is TRBJ2-7, with D maybe TRBD2 (6 bases). Trimming took 6 bases from V and 5 from J, leaving 14 bases between them. CDR1 and CDR2 from the germline V gene are ENHRY and SYGVKD. The CDR3 length is 13 residues.

This clonotype was counted at least ten times. The chain is built from TRBV7-9 and TRBJ2-1, with TRBD2 as a possible D gene (6 bases). The CDR3 runs to 15 residues. With 2 bases removed from V and 4 bases from J, the gap between germline ends came to 12 bases. CDR1 and CDR2 (germline): SEHNR, FQNEAQ (reference sequence). CDR3 nucleotide sequence: TGTGCCAGCAGCTTATCCGGGACTCCGTACAATGAGCAGTTCTTC. It translates to CASSLSGTPYNEQFF.

The rearrangement joins TRBV12-3 or TRBV12-4 to TRBJ2-1, with 11 bases matching TRBD2. CDR3 length equals 15 residues. V was pared by 7 bases and J by 2 bases, with 4 bases of the junction left unmatched. The CDR3 coding sequence is TGTGCCAGCACCTATAGCGGGAGGGCCTACAATGAGCAGTTCTTC. Amino acid sequence: CASTYSGRAYNEQFF.

In this sample, this clonotype turned up once. The J gene is TRBJ2-7, the V gene TRBV14; 7 bases are shared with TRBD2. Germline-derived CDR1 and CDR2 are SGHDN and FVKESK. This CDR3 comprises 15 residues. V lost 0 bases, J lost 3 bases, and 5 bases stayed unmatched. CDR3 protein: CASSQEMGEGYEQYF. The CDR3 DNA is TGTGCCAGCAGCCAAGAAATGGGGGAGGGCTACGAGCAGTACTTC.

This clonotype was counted between two and nine times. This sequence joins TRBV20-1 and TRBJ2-7, with 8 bases matching TRBD2. The trim removed 5 bases at V and 3 bases at J, leaving 9 bases unmatched. The CDR3 covers 14 residues. Looked up from germline, CDR1 is DFQATT and CDR2 is SNEGSKA (reference sequence). The CDR3: CSADPSGRGYEQYF. CDR3 DNA sequence: TGCAGTGCTGATCCGAGCGGGAGAGGCTACGAGCAGTACTTC.